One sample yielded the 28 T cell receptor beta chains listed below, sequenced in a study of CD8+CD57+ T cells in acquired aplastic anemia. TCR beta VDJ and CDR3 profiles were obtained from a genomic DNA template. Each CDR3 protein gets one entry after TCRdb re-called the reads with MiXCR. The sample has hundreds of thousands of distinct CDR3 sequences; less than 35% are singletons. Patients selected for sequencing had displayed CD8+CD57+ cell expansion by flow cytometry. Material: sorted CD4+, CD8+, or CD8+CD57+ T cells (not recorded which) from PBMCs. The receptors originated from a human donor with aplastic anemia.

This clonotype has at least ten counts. CDR3: CSAKDDSYEQYF. For the CDR3, the DNA is TGCAGTGCTAAAGACGACAGTTACGAGCAGTACTTC. The chain couples TRBV20-1 to TRBJ2-7, with TRBD1 as a possible D gene (5 bases). Trimming removed 4 bases at V and 4 bases at J, with 11 bases between. CDR1 is DFQATT and CDR2 is SNEGSKA in the germline V gene (reference sequence). There are 12 residues in the CDR3.

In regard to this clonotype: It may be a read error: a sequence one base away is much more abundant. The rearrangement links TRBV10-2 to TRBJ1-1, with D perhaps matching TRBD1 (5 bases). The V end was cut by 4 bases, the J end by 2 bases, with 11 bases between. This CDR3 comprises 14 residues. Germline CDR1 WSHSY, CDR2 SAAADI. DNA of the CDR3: TGCGCCAGCAGTGGACAGTCACTAAACACTGAAGCTTTCTTT. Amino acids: CASSGQSLNTEAFF.

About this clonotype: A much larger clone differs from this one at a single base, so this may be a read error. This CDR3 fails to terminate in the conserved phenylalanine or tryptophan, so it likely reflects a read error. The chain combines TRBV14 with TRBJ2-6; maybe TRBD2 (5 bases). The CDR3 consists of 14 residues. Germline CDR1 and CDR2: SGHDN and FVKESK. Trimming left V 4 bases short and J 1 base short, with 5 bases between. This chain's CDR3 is CASSPGSGANVLTS. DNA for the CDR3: TGTGCCAGCAGCCCGGGGTCTGGGGCCAACGTCCTGACTTCC.

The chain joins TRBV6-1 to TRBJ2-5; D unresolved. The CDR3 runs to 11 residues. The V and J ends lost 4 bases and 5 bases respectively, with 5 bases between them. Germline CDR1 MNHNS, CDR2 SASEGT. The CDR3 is CASSVAETQYF. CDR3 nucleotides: TGTGCCAGCAGTGTAGCCGAGACCCAGTACTTC.

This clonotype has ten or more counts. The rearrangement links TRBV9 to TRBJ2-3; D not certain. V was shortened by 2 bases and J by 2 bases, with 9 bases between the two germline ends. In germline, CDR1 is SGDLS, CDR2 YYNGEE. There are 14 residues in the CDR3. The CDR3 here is CASSVSLTTDTQYF. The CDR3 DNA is TGTGCCAGCAGCGTTTCACTAACCACAGATACGCAGTATTTT.

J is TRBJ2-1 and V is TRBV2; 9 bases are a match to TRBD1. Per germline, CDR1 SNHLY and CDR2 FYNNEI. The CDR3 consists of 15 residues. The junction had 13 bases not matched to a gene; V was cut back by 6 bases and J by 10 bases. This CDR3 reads CASSSTGGQGNEQFF. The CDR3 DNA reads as TGTGCCAGCAGCTCCACAGGGGGACAGGGCAACGAGCAGTTCTTC.

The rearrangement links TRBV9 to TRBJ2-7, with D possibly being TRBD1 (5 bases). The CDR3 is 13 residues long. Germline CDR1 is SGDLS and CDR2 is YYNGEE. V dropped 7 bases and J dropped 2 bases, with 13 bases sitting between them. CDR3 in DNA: TGTGCCAGCTCCCCCGCAGGGACCTACGAGCAGTACTTC. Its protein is CASSPAGTYEQYF.

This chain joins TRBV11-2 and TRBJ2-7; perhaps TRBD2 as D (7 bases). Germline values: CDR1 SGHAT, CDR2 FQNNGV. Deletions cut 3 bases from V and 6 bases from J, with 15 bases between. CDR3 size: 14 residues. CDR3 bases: TGTGCCAGCAGCTTGGGGGGGGGCACGAGCGAGCAGTACTTC. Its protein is CASSLGGGTSEQYF.

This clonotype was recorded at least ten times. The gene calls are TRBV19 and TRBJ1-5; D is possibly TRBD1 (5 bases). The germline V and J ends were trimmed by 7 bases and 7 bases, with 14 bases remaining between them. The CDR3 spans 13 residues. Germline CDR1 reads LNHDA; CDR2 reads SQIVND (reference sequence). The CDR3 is CASTKGESQPQHF. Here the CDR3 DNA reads TGTGCCAGTACGAAAGGGGAGTCACAGCCCCAGCATTTT.

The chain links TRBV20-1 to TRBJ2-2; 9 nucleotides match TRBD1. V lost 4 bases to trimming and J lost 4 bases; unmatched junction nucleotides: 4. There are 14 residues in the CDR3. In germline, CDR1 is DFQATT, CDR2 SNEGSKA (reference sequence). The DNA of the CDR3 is TGCAGTGCTATTAGACAGGGGGGCACCGGGGAGCTGTTTTTT. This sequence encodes CSAIRQGGTGELFF.

CDR3 nucleotide sequence: TGTGCCAGCAGCGGGAAAGGGGCAATAAGTGGAAACACCATATATTTT. Translated, it gives CASSGKGAISGNTIYF. The V call is TRBV5-6, the J call TRBJ1-3; possible D gene TRBD1, 5 bases. The CDR3 consists of 16 residues. With 4 bases removed from V and 3 bases from J, the gap between germline ends came to 17 bases. The germline gives CDR1 SGHDT, CDR2 YYEEEE.

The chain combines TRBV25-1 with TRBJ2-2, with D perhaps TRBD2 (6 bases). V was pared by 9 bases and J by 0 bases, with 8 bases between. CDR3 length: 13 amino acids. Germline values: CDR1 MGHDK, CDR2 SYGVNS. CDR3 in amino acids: CASRGTNTGELFF. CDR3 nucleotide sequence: TGTGCCAGTCGGGGGACGAACACCGGGGAGCTGTTTTTT.

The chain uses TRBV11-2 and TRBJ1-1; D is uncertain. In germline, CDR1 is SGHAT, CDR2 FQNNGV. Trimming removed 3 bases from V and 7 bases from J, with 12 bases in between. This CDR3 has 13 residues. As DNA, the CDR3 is TGTGCCAGCAGCTTGCTCCGCACGATTGAAGCTTTCTTT. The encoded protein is CASSLLRTIEAFF. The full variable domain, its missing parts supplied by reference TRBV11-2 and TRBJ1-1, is EAGVAQSPRYKIIEKRQSVAFWCNPISGHATLYWYQQILGQGPKLLIQFQNNGVVDDSQLPKDRFSAERLKGVDSTLKIQPAKLEDSAVYLCASSLLRTIEAFFGQGTRLTVV.

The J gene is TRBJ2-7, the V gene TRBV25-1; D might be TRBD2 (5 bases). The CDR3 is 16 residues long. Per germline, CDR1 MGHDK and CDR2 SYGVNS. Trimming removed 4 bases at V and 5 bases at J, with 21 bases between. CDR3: CASSGTGSGVANEQYF. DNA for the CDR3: TGTGCCAGCAGTGGAACGGGAAGCGGCGTTGCCAACGAGCAGTACTTC.

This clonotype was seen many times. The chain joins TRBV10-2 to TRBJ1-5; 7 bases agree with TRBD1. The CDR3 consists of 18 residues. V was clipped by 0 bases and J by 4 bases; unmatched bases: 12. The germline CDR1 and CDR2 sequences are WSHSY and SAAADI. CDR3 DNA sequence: TGCGCCAGCAGTGAGTCGGGACAGCTTTATCGCAGAAATCAGCCCCAGCATTTT. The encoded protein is CASSESGQLYRRNQPQHF.

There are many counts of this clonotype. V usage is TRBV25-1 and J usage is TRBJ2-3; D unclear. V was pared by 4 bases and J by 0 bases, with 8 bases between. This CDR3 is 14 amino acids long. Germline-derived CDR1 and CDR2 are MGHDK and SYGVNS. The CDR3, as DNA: TGTGCCAGCAGTGGCCCTCGAAGCACAGATACGCAGTATTTT. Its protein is CASSGPRSTDTQYF. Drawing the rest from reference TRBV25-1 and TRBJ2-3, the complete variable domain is EADIYQTPRYLVIGTGKKITLECSQTMGHDKMYWYQQDPGMELHLIHYSYGVNSTEKGDLSSESTVSRIRTEHFPLTLESARPSHTSQYLCASSGPRSTDTQYFGPGTRLTVL.

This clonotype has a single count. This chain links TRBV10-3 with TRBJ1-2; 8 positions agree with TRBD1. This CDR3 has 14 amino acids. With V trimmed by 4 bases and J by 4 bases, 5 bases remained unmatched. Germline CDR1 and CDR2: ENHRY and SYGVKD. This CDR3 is CAISGRDRSYGYTF. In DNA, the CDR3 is TGTGCCATCAGTGGAAGGGACAGGTCCTATGGCTACACCTTC.

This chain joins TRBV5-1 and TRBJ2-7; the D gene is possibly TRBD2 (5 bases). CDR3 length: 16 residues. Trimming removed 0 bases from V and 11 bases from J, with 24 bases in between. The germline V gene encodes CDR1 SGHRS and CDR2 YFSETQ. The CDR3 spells CASSLAVGWERAEKYF. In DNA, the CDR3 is TGCGCCAGCAGCTTGGCCGTGGGATGGGAGCGTGCCGAAAAGTACTTC.

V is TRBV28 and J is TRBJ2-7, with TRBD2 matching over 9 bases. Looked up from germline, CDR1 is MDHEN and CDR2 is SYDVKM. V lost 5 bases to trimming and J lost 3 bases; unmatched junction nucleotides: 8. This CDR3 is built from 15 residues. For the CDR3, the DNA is TGTGCCAGCAGTACCGCTAGCGGGGACCTCTACGAGCAGTACTTC. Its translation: CASSTASGDLYEQYF.

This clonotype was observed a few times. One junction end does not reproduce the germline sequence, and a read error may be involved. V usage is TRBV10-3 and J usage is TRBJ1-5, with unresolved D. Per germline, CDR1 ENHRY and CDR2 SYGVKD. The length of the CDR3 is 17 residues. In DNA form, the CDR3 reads TGTGCCAGCAGTTATCCCGGACGGATTGATAGCAATCAGCCCCAGCATTTT. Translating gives CASSYPGRIDSNQPQHF.

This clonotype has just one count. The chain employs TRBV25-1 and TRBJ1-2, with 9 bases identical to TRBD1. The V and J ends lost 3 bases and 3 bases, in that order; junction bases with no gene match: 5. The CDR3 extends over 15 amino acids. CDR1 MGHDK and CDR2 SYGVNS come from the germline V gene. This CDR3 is CASSETGTGHYGYTF. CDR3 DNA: TGTGCCAGCAGTGAGACCGGGACAGGGCACTATGGCTACACCTTC.

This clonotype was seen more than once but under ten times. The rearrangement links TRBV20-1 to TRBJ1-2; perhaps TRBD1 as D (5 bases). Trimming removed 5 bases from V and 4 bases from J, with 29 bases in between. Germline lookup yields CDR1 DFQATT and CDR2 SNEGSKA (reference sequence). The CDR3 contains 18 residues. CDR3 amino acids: CSALPGMAGFLGGYGYTF. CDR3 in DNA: TGCAGTGCTCTACCCGGTATGGCAGGGTTCCTGGGCGGCTATGGCTACACCTTC.

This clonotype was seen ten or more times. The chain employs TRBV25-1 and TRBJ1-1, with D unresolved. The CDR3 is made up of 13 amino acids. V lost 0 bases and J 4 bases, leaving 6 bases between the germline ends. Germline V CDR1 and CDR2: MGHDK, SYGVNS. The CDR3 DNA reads TGTGCCAGCAGTGAATACGTAGGCACTGAAGCTTTCTTT. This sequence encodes CASSEYVGTEAFF.

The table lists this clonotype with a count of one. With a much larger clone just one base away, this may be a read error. The CDR3 DNA is TGCGCCAGCAGCCGACTCACGAACACTGAAGCTTCCTTT. It yields the protein CASSRLTNTEASF. The chain is built from TRBV10-1 and TRBJ1-1; no firm D call. The CDR3 is made up of 13 amino acids. Germline values: CDR1 WNHNN, CDR2 SYGVQD (reference sequence).

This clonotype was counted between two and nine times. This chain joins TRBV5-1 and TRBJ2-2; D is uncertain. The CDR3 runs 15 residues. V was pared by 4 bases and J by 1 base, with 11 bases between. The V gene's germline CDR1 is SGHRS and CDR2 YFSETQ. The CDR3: CASSPTTENTGELFF. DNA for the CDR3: TGCGCCAGCAGCCCGACGACTGAGAACACCGGGGAGCTGTTTTTT. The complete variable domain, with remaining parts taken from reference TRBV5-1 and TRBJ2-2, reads KAGVTQTPRYLIKTRGQQVTLSCSPISGHRSVSWYQQTPGQGLQFLFEYFSETQRNKGNFPGRFSGRQFSNSRSEMNVSTLELGDSALYLCASSPTTENTGELFFGEGSRLTVL.

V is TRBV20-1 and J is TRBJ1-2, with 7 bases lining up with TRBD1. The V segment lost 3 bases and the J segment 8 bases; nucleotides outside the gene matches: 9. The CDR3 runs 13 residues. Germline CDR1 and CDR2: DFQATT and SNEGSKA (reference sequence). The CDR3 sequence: CSAREDRTAGYTF. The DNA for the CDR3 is TGCAGTGCTAGGGAGGACAGGACGGCCGGCTACACCTTC.

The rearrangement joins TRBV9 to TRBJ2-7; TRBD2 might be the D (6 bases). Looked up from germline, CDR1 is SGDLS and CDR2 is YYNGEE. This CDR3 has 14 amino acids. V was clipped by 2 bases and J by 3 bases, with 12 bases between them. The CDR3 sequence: CASSVELAHYEQYF. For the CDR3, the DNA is TGTGCCAGCAGCGTCGAACTAGCCCACTACGAGCAGTACTTC. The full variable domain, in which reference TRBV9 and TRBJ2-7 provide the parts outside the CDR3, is DSGVTQTPKHLITATGQRVTLRCSPRSGDLSVYWYQQSLDQGLQFLIQYYNGEERAKGNILERFSAQQFPDLHSELNLSSLELGDSALYFCASSVELAHYEQYFGPGTRLTVT.

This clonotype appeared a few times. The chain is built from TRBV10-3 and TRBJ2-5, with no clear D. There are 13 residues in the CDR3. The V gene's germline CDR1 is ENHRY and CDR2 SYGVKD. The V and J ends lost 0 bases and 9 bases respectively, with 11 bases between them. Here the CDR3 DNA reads TGTGCCATCAGTGAGTCGAGTGAGGAGCCCCAGTACTTC. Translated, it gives CAISESSEEPQYF.